Presented here are 30 T cell receptor beta chains from one specimen sequenced in a study of cytomegalovirus exposure and HLA in healthy donors. In the PCR, 60 Vbeta and 13 Jbeta primers were used. Method: immunoSEQ multiplex PCR; TCRdb's copy keeps in-frame clones and lacks some. Of 150,000 to 200,000 clones in the sample, about four fifths were seen once. Sample: PBMCs. These receptors were taken from a woman in her fifties or sixties in good health and CMV-seronegative.

The V and J genes are TRBV19 and TRBJ2-7, with D unresolved. The V end was cut by 1 base, the J end by 0 bases, with 10 bases between. CDR3 length: 15 amino acids. The germline V gene has CDR1 LNHDA and CDR2 SQIVND (reference sequence). CDR3 in DNA: TGTGCCAGTAGTATAGCCGCGACATTCTCCTACGAGCAGTACTTC. Amino acid sequence: CASSIAATFSYEQYF.

CDR3 loop: CASSRRDSWGNTIYF. CDR3 coding DNA: TGTGCCAGCAGCCGCCGGGACAGTTGGGGAAACACCATATATTTT. This chain uses TRBV5-6 with TRBJ1-3, with 7 bases fitting TRBD1. Trimming cost V 4 bases and J 4 bases; bases outside gene matches: 8. This CDR3 is 15 amino acids long. CDR1 is SGHDT and CDR2 is YYEEEE in the germline V gene.

The gene calls are TRBV4-1 and TRBJ2-1; tentatively, D is TRBD2 (5 bases). Germline CDR1 MGHRA, CDR2 YSYEKL. V gave up 5 bases and J gave up 4 bases, with 6 bases separating them. This CDR3 comprises 12 residues. This CDR3 reads CASSGRYNEQFF. The DNA for the CDR3 is TGCGCCAGCAGCGGGAGATACAATGAGCAGTTCTTC.

The genes are TRBV7-6 and TRBJ2-5; the D gene is possibly TRBD1 (5 bases). This CDR3 is 14 amino acids long. V lost 2 bases and J lost 2, with 9 bases in between. Germline CDR1 reads SGHVS; CDR2 reads FNYEAQ. The CDR3 region is CASSLYQGQETQYF. CDR3 bases: TGTGCCAGCAGCTTATACCAGGGTCAAGAGACCCAGTACTTC.

J is TRBJ2-7 and V is TRBV10-3; D may be TRBD2 (5 bases). The CDR3 consists of 17 residues. Trimming shortened V by 4 bases and J by 6 bases, and 25 bases separated the two germline ends. Germline CDR1 and CDR2: ENHRY and SYGVKD. The CDR3 loop is CAISVGLASEPILEQYF. The DNA of the CDR3 is TGTGCCATCAGTGTGGGATTAGCGTCTGAACCCATCCTCGAGCAGTACTTC.

The gene calls are TRBV28 and TRBJ2-2, with D possibly being TRBD2 (6 bases). The CDR3 runs 16 residues. V gave up 4 bases and J gave up 5 bases, with 17 bases separating them. CDR1 and CDR2 from the germline V gene are MDHEN and SYDVKM. The CDR3 sequence is CASSSPGSGTTGELFF. The CDR3 DNA follows: TGTGCCAGCAGTTCCCCTGGTAGCGGAACGACCGGGGAGCTGTTTTTT.

This chain uses TRBV4-1 with TRBJ2-2; TRBD2 aligns across 14 bases. Germline V gene lookup returns CDR1 MGHRA and CDR2 YSYEKL. This CDR3 is built from 16 residues. After removal of 0 bases from V and 6 bases from J, the junction contained 0 bases not matched to a gene. CDR3 amino acids: CASSQEGLAGAGELFF. Written as DNA, the CDR3 is TGCGCCAGCAGCCAAGAGGGACTAGCGGGAGCCGGGGAGCTGTTTTTT.

V and J are TRBV29-1 and TRBJ2-3; 7 bases are shared with TRBD1. In germline, CDR1 is SQVTM, CDR2 ANQGSEA. The CDR3 totals 12 residues. The ends lost 7 bases at V and 2 bases at J; junction bases unmatched: 3. The CDR3 coding sequence is TGCAGCGGACAGGGTAACACAGATACGCAGTATTTT. Translated, it gives CSGQGNTDTQYF.

The V and J genes are TRBV4-3 and TRBJ1-2; weak D call: TRBD1 (5 bases). This CDR3 region has 13 residues. Trimming cost V 3 bases and J 6 bases, with 11 bases left between them. Germline CDR1 LGHNA, CDR2 YSLEER. This CDR3 is CASSQQSGDGYTF. The CDR3 bases are TGCGCCAGCAGCCAGCAATCGGGGGATGGCTACACCTTC.

This clone was recorded a few times. The V gene is TRBV18, the J gene TRBJ2-2; D gene uncertain. The CDR3 runs to 15 residues. Germline assignment: CDR1 KGHSH and CDR2 LQKENI. V lost 1 base and J 3 bases, leaving 9 bases between the germline ends. CDR3 sequence: CASSPLRLYTGELFF. CDR3 DNA sequence: TGTGCCAGCTCACCACTCCGTCTGTACACCGGGGAGCTGTTTTTT.

This clone was detected a few times. The chain is built from TRBV6-1 and TRBJ1-4; 7 bases line up with TRBD1. The trim removed 6 bases at V and 7 bases at J, leaving 8 bases unmatched. The CDR3 sequence is 14 residues long. Germline V gene sequence: CDR1 MNHNS, CDR2 SASEGT. CDR3 protein: CASRLGGAGEKLFF. Written as DNA, the CDR3 is TGTGCCAGCAGATTAGGGGGCGCCGGTGAAAAACTGTTTTTT.

This CDR3 is CASSPRTGEGNTQYF. The CDR3 DNA follows: TGTGCCAGTAGTCCAAGGACAGGGGAAGGGAATACGCAGTATTTT. The chain couples TRBV19 to TRBJ2-3; 9 bases are a match to TRBD1. The CDR3 contains 15 residues. The V and J ends lost 5 bases and 7 bases, in that order; junction bases with no gene match: 10. The germline V gene has CDR1 LNHDA and CDR2 SQIVND (reference sequence). Variable domain in full (rest from reference TRBV19 and TRBJ2-3): DGGITQSPKYLFRKEGQNVTLSCEQNLNHDAMYWYRQDPGQGLRLIYYSQIVNDFQKGDIAEGYSVSREKKESFPLTVTSAQKNPTAFYLCASSPRTGEGNTQYFGPGTRLTVL.

This clone appeared a single time. The V gene is TRBV28, the J gene TRBJ2-1; 7 bases line up with TRBD1. The V segment lost 5 bases and the J segment 4 bases; nucleotides outside the gene matches: 5. This CDR3 spans 14 amino acids. Germline CDR1 is MDHEN and CDR2 is SYDVKM. The CDR3 loop is CASSQGQVYNEQFF. In nucleotides, the CDR3 is TGTGCCAGCAGTCAAGGACAGGTTTACAATGAGCAGTTCTTC.

This chain uses TRBV19 with TRBJ2-5; weak D call: TRBD1 (5 bases). The CDR3 is made up of 14 amino acids. Trimming removed 9 bases at V and 5 bases at J, with 19 bases between. Germline CDR1 and CDR2: LNHDA and SQIVND (reference sequence). CDR3 region: CASLASGIGETQYF. In DNA form, the CDR3 reads TGTGCCAGCCTGGCATCAGGGATTGGCGAGACCCAGTACTTC.

The chain couples TRBV4-1 to TRBJ1-1; D is undetermined. This CDR3 is 17 amino acids long. Trimming shortened V by 6 bases and J by 0 bases, and 20 bases separated the two germline ends. Germline V gene sequence: CDR1 MGHRA, CDR2 YSYEKL. CDR3 sequence (DNA): TGCGCCAGCAGGCGCTCTTTGGCCGCCGACTTGAACACTGAAGCTTTCTTT. This translates into CASRRSLAADLNTEAFF.

The chain carries TRBV9 and TRBJ2-2; 7 nucleotides match TRBD2. In germline, CDR1 is SGDLS, CDR2 YYNGEE. Trimming cost V 6 bases and J 7 bases; bases outside gene matches: 9. This CDR3 is built from 14 residues. The CDR3 spells CASTAGLADGELFF. The CDR3 bases are TGTGCCAGCACCGCTGGGCTAGCGGACGGGGAGCTGTTTTTT.

J is TRBJ2-2 and V is TRBV4-1, with TRBD2 matching 7 bases. The CDR3 has 15 residues. Unmatched junction bases numbered 9, after V lost 7 bases and J lost 4 bases. Germline V gene sequence: CDR1 MGHRA, CDR2 YSYEKL. CDR3 loop: CASNLGGDGTGELFF. The CDR3 DNA reads TGCGCCAGCAACCTTGGGGGGGATGGCACCGGGGAGCTGTTTTTT.

V usage is TRBV7-9 and J usage is TRBJ2-1, with D perhaps matching TRBD1 (5 bases). CDR1 and CDR2 from the germline V gene are SEHNR and FQNEAQ (reference sequence). The ends were cut back, 5 bases at V and 4 bases at J, with 18 bases in the middle. This CDR3 comprises 16 residues. CDR3 protein: CASSEGWQGPYNEQFF. The DNA for the CDR3 is TGTGCCAGCAGCGAAGGATGGCAGGGCCCTTACAATGAGCAGTTCTTC.

V gene TRBV19 combines with J gene TRBJ1-1; TRBD1 aligns across 11 bases. The V and J ends lost 5 bases and 5 bases, in that order; junction bases with no gene match: 4. Germline loops: CDR1 LNHDA, CDR2 SQIVND (reference sequence). The CDR3 length is 14 residues. The CDR3, as DNA: TGTGCCAGTAGTCCAGGACAGGGGGCAACTGAAGCTTTCTTT. It translates to CASSPGQGATEAFF. Looking up the rest from reference TRBV19 and TRBJ1-1 gives the full variable domain: DGGITQSPKYLFRKEGQNVTLSCEQNLNHDAMYWYRQDPGQGLRLIYYSQIVNDFQKGDIAEGYSVSREKKESFPLTVTSAQKNPTAFYLCASSPGQGATEAFFGQGTRLTVV.

This clone was observed a handful of times. The rearrangement joins TRBV6-5 to TRBJ1-4; TRBD1 aligns across 7 bases. Trimming removed 6 bases from V and 7 bases from J; junction bases left unmatched: 11. This CDR3 has 15 amino acids. Germline values: CDR1 MNHEY, CDR2 SVGAGI. CDR3 in amino acids: CASRASSQGGEKLFF. The CDR3, as DNA: TGTGCCAGCAGAGCATCTTCGCAGGGGGGTGAAAAACTGTTTTTT.

A single count supports this clone. This chain uses TRBV28 with TRBJ1-1; D gene uncertain. Trimming removed 3 bases at V and 1 base at J, with 6 bases between. This CDR3 comprises 13 residues. Germline values: CDR1 MDHEN, CDR2 SYDVKM. CDR3 amino acids: CASSLIGNTEAFF. The CDR3 bases are TGTGCCAGCAGTTTGATCGGGAACACTGAAGCTTTCTTT.

The J gene is TRBJ1-4, the V gene TRBV18, with unresolved D. The V gene's germline CDR1 is KGHSH and CDR2 LQKENI. The CDR3 has 11 residues. The V end was cut by 5 bases, the J end by 8 bases, with 6 bases between. The CDR3, as DNA: TGTGCCAGCTCAACAGACGAAAAACTGTTTTTT. Translation: CASSTDEKLFF.

V gene TRBV6-5 combines with J gene TRBJ1-5, with 8 bases identical to TRBD1. Germline trimming cut 5 bases from V and 0 bases from J; bases unmatched to any gene: 3. The CDR3 covers 15 residues. Germline CDR1 and CDR2: MNHEY and SVGAGI. The CDR3 is CASSLDRGSNQPQHF. CDR3 coding DNA: TGTGCCAGCAGTCTTGACAGGGGTAGCAATCAGCCCCAGCATTTT.

The CDR3 protein is CASSLDFYEQYF. In nucleotides, the CDR3 is TGCGCCAGCAGCTTGGACTTTTACGAGCAGTACTTC. The chain couples TRBV5-1 to TRBJ2-7, with D uncertain. V lost 0 bases and J lost 4, with 5 bases in between. This CDR3 has 12 amino acids. Per germline, CDR1 SGHRS and CDR2 YFSETQ.

This chain joins TRBV11-2 and TRBJ2-3; 12 nucleotides match TRBD1. The CDR3 covers 17 residues. Per germline, CDR1 SGHAT and CDR2 FQNNGV. After removal of 0 bases from V and 7 bases from J, the junction contained 8 bases not matched to a gene. The CDR3, as DNA: TGTGCCAGCAGCTTAGATTCCGGGACAGGGGGCCCGAATACGCAGTATTTT. Translation gives CASSLDSGTGGPNTQYF.

In nucleotides, the CDR3 is TGTGCCAGCAGTTTTGTCGACAGGGGAGGAGGTGGCTACACCTTC. Encoded protein: CASSFVDRGGGGYTF. The gene calls are TRBV28 and TRBJ1-2; 8 bases match TRBD1. With 3 bases clipped from V and 7 bases from J, the junction kept 10 bases outside the gene matches. The CDR3 sequence is 15 residues long. Germline V gene sequence: CDR1 MDHEN, CDR2 SYDVKM.

V gene TRBV13 combines with J gene TRBJ2-2; D is possibly TRBD1 (6 bases). V lost 4 bases and J 2 bases, leaving 17 bases between the germline ends. Germline V CDR1 and CDR2: PRHDT, FYEKMQ (reference sequence). The CDR3 is made up of 17 amino acids. CDR3 protein: CASSSIQGILNTGELFF. DNA of the CDR3: TGTGCCAGCAGCTCGATACAGGGAATCCTTAACACCGGGGAGCTGTTTTTT.

The V gene is TRBV5-1, the J gene TRBJ2-3, with 8 bases identical to TRBD2. Trimming took 0 bases from V and 0 from J; bases not matched to a gene: 3. In germline, CDR1 is SGHRS, CDR2 YFSETQ. This CDR3 is built from 16 residues. This CDR3 is CASSLAIAGSTDTQYF. DNA of the CDR3: TGCGCCAGCAGCTTGGCAATAGCGGGGAGCACAGATACGCAGTATTTT. Based on the CDR3 plus reference TRBV5-1 and TRBJ2-3, the full variable domain is KAGVTQTPRYLIKTRGQQVTLSCSPISGHRSVSWYQQTPGQGLQFLFEYFSETQRNKGNFPGRFSGRQFSNSRSEMNVSTLELGDSALYLCASSLAIAGSTDTQYFGPGTRLTVL.

This sequence joins TRBV28 and TRBJ1-1, with 7 bases lining up with TRBD1. V was clipped by 2 bases and J by 5 bases; unmatched bases: 5. CDR3 length: 14 residues. From germline, CDR1 is MDHEN and CDR2 SYDVKM. CDR3 region: CASSLRGLGTEAFF. In nucleotides, the CDR3 is TGTGCCAGCAGTTTAAGGGGGCTGGGTACTGAAGCTTTCTTT.

The J gene is TRBJ1-2, the V gene TRBV5-6, with 7 bases lining up with TRBD1. There are 14 residues in the CDR3. After removal of 3 bases from V and 5 bases from J, the junction contained 7 bases not matched to a gene. CDR1 is SGHDT, CDR2 YYEEEE, per germline. The CDR3 DNA sequence: TGTGCCAGCAGCTGGCGACAGGGTTATTATGGCTACACCTTC. Translating gives CASSWRQGYYGYTF.